A selection of T cell receptor beta chains follows, all from one sample in a study of PD-1 blockade in classical Hodgkin lymphoma. Here immunoSEQ multiplex PCR was the method, and the copy in TCRdb shows in-frame clones only, minus some. The sample includes around 27,000 clones, approximately 88% seen only once; the top ten take about 0.37%. The material sequenced was CD4+ T cells from blood. The receptors come from a human donor with classical Hodgkin lymphoma. The CDR3 runs from the conserved cysteine through the conserved F or W. D genes are given only for firm matches.

NA	TRBV28	CASRKSSPSPYEQYF
TRBD2	TRBV11-2	CASSLAGTSGRLVTQYF
NA	TRBV7-2	CASSVTGGGYEQYF
NA	TRBV4-3	CASSQDLATGELFF
TRBD2	TRBV7-2	CASRPGTSVTDTQYF
NA	TRBV7-2	CASRKDYTEAFF
NA	TRBV18	CASSVMEGGSTDTQYF
TRBD2	TRBV18	CASSLRSSGRGIADTQYF
NA	TRBV5-1	CASSPRVGDSGNTIYF
NA	TRBV5-1	CASSLATRTDTQYF
NA	TRBV19	CASSINVNQPQHF
NA	TRBV7-9	CASSGKQGSGYEQYF
TRBD1	TRBV28	CASSPGQFNYGYTF
TRBD1	TRBV5-1	CASSSGTGNTGELFF
NA	TRBV5-3	CARSSSPGGQYF
NA	TRBV18	CASSPTGADNEQFF
TRBD2	TRBV28	CASRGSGRATGELFF
TRBD1	TRBV10-3	CAIRETGGSDGYTF
TRBD1	TRBV5-6	CASKRPPRTGPLGYTF
TRBD2	TRBV10-2	CASSEQRGSTDTQYF
NA	TRBV18	CASSPGQSHTEAFF
NA	TRBV9	CASSVRIGGETQYF
NA	TRBV7-2	CASSLGASTDTQYF
TRBD1	TRBV4-3	CASSQDRVPGNTIYF
TRBD1	TRBV7-6	CASSSPGQGEKLFF
NA	TRBV28	CASSSNYEQFF
TRBD2	TRBV18	CASSRERDSYEQYF
NA	TRBV5-8	CASTDSFLGRANYGYTF
NA	TRBV18	CASSPRGPVGNEQFF
NA	TRBV28	CASTSEGSGNTIYF
TRBD1	TRBV27	CASSFGDRDVETQYF
NA	TRBV28	CASSTTGRINYGYTF
TRBD2	TRBV7-9	CASSLGFGGYEQFF
TRBD1	TRBV7-9	CASSLGRGQNGYTF
NA	TRBV27	CASTRWGLQDEQYF
NA	TRBV9	CASSVLLGGDTQYF
NA	TRBV6-1	CASSDPDRTYSNQPQHF
NA	TRBV7-2	CASSLGTVVYEQYF
NA	TRBV18	CASSSGVRTDTQYF
TRBD2	TRBV27	CASSLQTGTSGTDTQYF
NA	TRBV29-1	CSVQIPGTDTQYF
NA	TRBV6-6	CASRVSNQPQHF
TRBD1	TRBV7-6	CASSPARQGAAYEQYF
NA	TRBV28	CASSETPRYEQYF
NA	TRBV18	CASSPGEDETQYF
NA	TRBV28	CAGSDSTGELFF
NA	TRBV2	CASSTRMNTEAFF
NA	TRBV30	CAWSLLTRYGNTIYF
TRBD1	TRBV11-2	CASSLGQTNYGYTF
TRBD1	TRBV6-5	CASSYSRDSNNEQFF